The rows below give T cell receptor beta chains drawn from one sample of a study of cytomegalovirus exposure and HLA in healthy donors. Profiling relied on immunoSEQ multiplex PCR, and the TCRdb table lists in-frame clones only, not all of them. Of 250,000 to 300,000 clones listed, almost 85% are singletons. Sequencing input: PBMCs. All receptors derive from a woman aged 40 to 50 in good health and CMV-seropositive. CDR3s include the opening cysteine and the closing phenylalanine or tryptophan. Each record gives: D gene, clone size, V gene, J gene, CDR3 protein, CDR3 DNA. The D gene is left open where the match is weak. The size field is filled for only some rows; it gives once, few, many or a size class.

>NA|NA|TRBV6-5|TRBJ2-1
CASSLDINLYNEQFF
TGTGCCAGCAGTTTGGACATTAACCTCTACAATGAGCAGTTCTTC
>TRBD2|NA|TRBV4-3|TRBJ2-7
CASSQDAGRAYEQYF
TGCGCCAGCAGCCAAGATGCAGGGAGGGCCTACGAGCAGTACTTC
>NA|NA|TRBV5-4|TRBJ2-5
CASSLADRQETQYF
TGTGCCAGCAGCTTGGCGGACAGACAAGAGACCCAGTACTTC
>NA|NA|TRBV4-1|TRBJ2-1
CASSQIAVYNEQFF
TGCGCCAGCAGCCAAATTGCGGTCTACAATGAGCAGTTCTTC
>NA|NA|TRBV7-9|TRBJ1-1
CASSLWTQNTEAFF
TGTGCCAGCAGCCTGTGGACACAGAACACTGAAGCTTTCTTT
>TRBD1|few|TRBV29-1|TRBJ1-3
CSVVSGGGGNTIYF
TGCAGCGTTGTCTCAGGGGGAGGTGGAAACACCATATATTTT
>NA|NA|TRBV7-3|TRBJ2-1
CASSLGLGGEQFF
TGTGCCAGCAGCTTAGGGTTGGGAGGTGAGCAGTTCTTC
>TRBD1|NA|TRBV6-1|TRBJ1-5
CANSKGPGGNQPQHF
TGTGCCAATTCGAAGGGGCCAGGGGGAAATCAGCCCCAGCATTTT
>TRBD1|NA|TRBV11-1|TRBJ2-6
CASHPTGGSGANGLTF
TGTGCCAGCCACCCCACAGGGGGCTCTGGGGCCAACGGCCTGACTTTC
>NA|NA|TRBV19|TRBJ1-3
CASRKQGAPGNTIYF
TGTGCCAGTAGGAAACAGGGTGCACCTGGAAACACCATATATTTT
>TRBD1|NA|TRBV28|TRBJ1-4
CASSFPDRGREKLFF
TGTGCCAGCAGTTTCCCCGACAGGGGACGGGAAAAACTGTTTTTT
>NA|NA|TRBV29-1|TRBJ1-3
CSVEAGSGNTIYF
TGCAGCGTTGAAGCGGGCTCTGGAAACACCATATATTTT
>NA|NA|TRBV1|TRBJ2-1
CTSSQRGGRNEQFF
TGCACCAGCAGCCAAAGGGGGGGGCGGAATGAGCAGTTCTTC
>NA|NA|TRBV5-1|TRBJ2-1
CASSLPQQGQGNNEQFF
TGCGCCAGCAGCTTGCCCCAGCAGGGGCAGGGTAACAATGAGCAGTTCTTC
>NA|NA|TRBV28|TRBJ1-5
CASIGGDQPQHF
TGTGCCAGCATTGGAGGGGATCAGCCCCAGCATTTT
>NA|few|TRBV27|TRBJ2-1
CASSDLSSYNEQFF
TGTGCCAGCAGTGACTTGAGCTCCTACAATGAGCAGTTCTTC
>TRBD1|NA|TRBV6-5|TRBJ2-6
CASSYLDREANVLTF
TGTGCCAGCAGTTACTTGGACAGGGAGGCCAACGTCCTGACTTTC
>TRBD1|few|TRBV4-3|TRBJ2-7
CASSHDRGEQYF
TGCGCCAGCAGCCACGACAGGGGCGAGCAGTACTTC
>NA|NA|TRBV5-8|TRBJ2-5
CASSPSETQYF
TGTGCCAGCAGCCCTTCCGAGACCCAGTACTTC
>NA|NA|TRBV7-2|TRBJ1-3
CASSLGQTGNTIYF
TGTGCCAGCAGTCTCGGACAGACTGGAAACACCATATATTTT
>NA|NA|TRBV6-6|TRBJ2-2
CASSYETGELFF
TGTGCCAGCAGTTACGAGACCGGGGAGCTGTTTTTT
>NA|NA|TRBV27|TRBJ2-7
CASSANRDGGAYEQYF
TGTGCCAGCAGTGCCAACCGGGACGGAGGGGCCTACGAGCAGTACTTC
>NA|NA|TRBV19|TRBJ1-1
CASSNMDSPEAFF
TGTGCCAGTAGTAACATGGACAGCCCCGAAGCTTTCTTT